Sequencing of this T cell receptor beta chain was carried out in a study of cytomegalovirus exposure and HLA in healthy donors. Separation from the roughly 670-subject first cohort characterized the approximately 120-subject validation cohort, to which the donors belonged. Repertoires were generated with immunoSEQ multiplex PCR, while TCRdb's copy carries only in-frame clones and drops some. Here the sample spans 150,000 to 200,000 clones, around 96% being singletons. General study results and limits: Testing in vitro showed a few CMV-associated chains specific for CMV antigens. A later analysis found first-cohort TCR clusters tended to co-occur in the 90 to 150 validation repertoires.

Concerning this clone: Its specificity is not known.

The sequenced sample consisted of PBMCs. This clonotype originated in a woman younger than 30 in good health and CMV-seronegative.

The CDR3 region is CASSLGSTSGGVKTQYF. The CDR3 DNA follows: TGTGCCAGCAGCTTGGGGTCTACTAGCGGGGGGGTAAAGACCCAGTACTTC. The J gene is TRBJ2-5, the V gene TRBV5-4; 13 bases fit TRBD2. With 0 bases clipped from V and 6 bases from J, the junction kept 8 bases outside the gene matches. The length of the CDR3 is 17 residues. The V gene's germline CDR1 is SGHNT and CDR2 YYREEE (reference sequence).